This T cell receptor (beta chain) is from a study of CD8+ T cells in alopecia areata. Overall study: Once tofacitinib had been taken for 6 to 18 months, 6 months off drug followed. Scoring of severity for treated patients was based on percentage of affected scalp area. Study results and caveats: Expanded CD8+ clones among the top 100, as well as scalp clonality, were significantly decreased by tofacitinib.

Extracted RNA was reverse transcribed into cDNA, the sequencing template. Clones were read by immunoSEQ multiplex PCR, and TCRdb kept only the in-frame ones, dropping some. The data contain some 130,000 clones, less than 70% of them singletons. The V gene lost 6 bases and the J gene lost 4 bases, with 13 bases spanning the gap. From germline, CDR1 is SEHNR and CDR2 FQNEAQ (reference sequence). CDR3 size: 14 residues. This sample's treatment: oral pan-JAK inhibitor, 5-10 mg twice daily. This clone was picked up a small number of times. The antigen remains unidentified. The V and J genes are TRBV7-9 and TRBJ2-1; no firm D call. Specimen: CD8+ T cells sorted from blood, collected at week 4, from a patient treated with tofacitinib. The receptor comes from a human donor with alopecia areata. The CDR3 reads CASRLWADYNEQFF. In nucleotides, the CDR3 is TGTGCCAGCAGACTCTGGGCGGATTACAATGAGCAGTTCTTC.